This entry is about one TCR beta chain. Data came from immunoSEQ multiplex PCR; TCRdb stores just in-frame clones and leaves some out. Of 250,000 to 300,000 clones listed, about 80% are singletons. These data originate in a study of control samples from healthy donors and cancer patients. The CDR3 covers 14 residues. V lost 4 bases to trimming and J lost 4 bases, with 15 bases between them. The V gene's germline CDR1 is SGHRS and CDR2 YFSETQ. This receptor was taken from a woman aged 55-70 years with lung cancer. The sequencing sample was made of PBMCs. This chain uses TRBV5-1 with TRBJ2-7; weak D call: TRBD1 (5 bases). The CDR3 coding sequence is TGCGCCAGCAGCAGGTCAGGGTCCCGATACGAGCAGTACTTC. It is translated as CASSRSGSRYEQYF.